This T cell receptor beta chain was sequenced during a study of a mutant IDH1 vaccine in newly diagnosed glioma. Study-level information: Patients under treatment included roughly 60% males and 37.5% females and had a mean age of approximately 43 years. Former treatment meant radiotherapy, temozolomide, or both; the majority had gotten both.

On this clone itself: Its antigen is not identified.

Study results and caveats: The vaccine induced immune responses, and these occurred in around 93% of patients.

Time point: week 35, safety follow-up. In the vaccine, a single dose held 300 ug of the mutant IDH1 20-mer peptide, along with topical imiquimod. Patients underwent eight vaccinations, which took place in weeks 1, 3, 5, 7, 11, 15, 19 and 23. The protocol was immunoSEQ multiplex PCR, while the TCRdb copy is restricted to in-frame clones and leaves out a portion. The sample contains around 44,000 clones, approximately 79% of which appear only once. This CDR3 comprises 15 residues. V lost 2 bases and J 2 bases, leaving 10 bases between the germline ends. Germline V gene data show CDR1 as LNHDA and CDR2 as SQIVND (reference sequence).

The TCR comes from a middle-aged man with glioma. The specimen was PBMCs, collected from a glioma patient whose treatment included an IDH1 peptide vaccine. The chain couples TRBV19 to TRBJ1-5; weak D call: TRBD1 (5 bases). The CDR3 DNA reads TGTGCCAGTAGTATACAGGGCTTGCGCAATCAGCCCCAGCATTTT. It is translated as CASSIQGLRNQPQHF.